This is a list of T cell receptor beta chains from one sample in a study of Ad26.COV2.S vaccination and SARS-CoV-2 variants. The data were produced by immunoSEQ multiplex PCR, yet TCRdb's version contains in-frame clones alone and is incomplete. The table records roughly 270,000 clones, around 87% of them present only once. This specimen was peripheral blood, taken in a trial of Ad26.COV2.S vaccine versus placebo. Receptors originate from a person aged 18 to 65 who received the Ad26.COV2.S COVID-19 vaccine or a placebo. The CDR3 runs from the conserved cysteine through the conserved F or W. The order of the fields is J gene, V gene, clone size, D gene, CDR3 protein, CDR3 DNA. A D gene is named only where the DNA matches it firmly. A clone size is listed for some rows: how often the clone was seen (once, few, many), or a class if it is expanded.

>TRBJ2-7|TRBV4-1|-|-
CASSQDYLALSSYEQYF
TGCGCCAGCAGCCAAGATTACCTAGCGCTAAGCTCCTACGAGCAGTACTTC
>TRBJ2-5|TRBV5-1|-|TRBD2
CASSKTSGGVSETQYF
TGCGCCAGCAGCAAAACTAGCGGGGGGGTCTCGGAGACCCAGTACTTC
>TRBJ1-2|TRBV20-1|-|TRBD1
CSASFLGDRGLDGYTF
TGCAGTGCTAGTTTTCTTGGGGACAGGGGGCTTGATGGCTACACCTTC
>TRBJ2-3|TRBV21-1|-|-
CASSKMGDRASTDTQYF
TGTGCCAGCAGCAAAATGGGGGACAGGGCCTCCACAGATACGCAGTATTTT
>TRBJ2-7|TRBV5-4|-|TRBD2
CASSPGLAGGEDEQYF
TGTGCCAGCAGCCCGGGACTAGCGGGGGGGGAAGACGAGCAGTACTTC
>TRBJ2-3|TRBV18|once|-
CASASGTDTQYF
TGTGCCAGCGCCTCCGGCACAGATACGCAGTATTTT
>TRBJ2-1|TRBV18|-|TRBD2
CASSPARGAGGPHGEQFF
TGTGCCAGCTCACCCGCCAGAGGAGCGGGAGGGCCCCACGGTGAGCAGTTCTTC
>TRBJ2-1|TRBV29-1|-|-
CSVDPGAGYNEQFF
TGCAGCGTTGACCCGGGGGCGGGTTACAATGAGCAGTTCTTC
>TRBJ1-5|TRBV30|-|TRBD1
CAWKGALSNQPQHF
TGTGCCTGGAAGGGGGCGCTTAGCAATCAGCCCCAGCATTTT
>TRBJ2-4|TRBV2|-|-
CASLQEGFLAKNIQYF
TGTGCCAGCCTCCAGGAGGGGTTCCTAGCCAAAAACATTCAGTACTTC
>TRBJ2-3|TRBV6-5|-|-
CASSPVFGDTQYF
TGTGCCAGCAGCCCGGTCTTTGGAGATACGCAGTATTTT
>TRBJ1-1|TRBV29-1|-|-
CSVETDRGTEAFF
TGCAGCGTTGAGACAGATCGGGGGACTGAAGCTTTCTTT
>TRBJ1-1|TRBV27|-|TRBD1
CASSPRADRLGTEAFF
TGTGCCAGCAGTCCTCGGGCGGACAGGCTCGGGACTGAAGCTTTCTTT
>TRBJ1-5|TRBV5-1|-|TRBD1
CASSFSGTGGEPQHF
TGCGCCAGCAGCTTCTCCGGGACAGGGGGAGAGCCCCAGCATTTT
>TRBJ2-7|TRBV7-8|-|TRBD1
CASSLALQGTGSYEQYF
TGTGCCAGCAGCTTAGCGCTGCAGGGGACAGGGTCCTACGAGCAGTACTTC
>TRBJ1-1|TRBV29-1|-|TRBD1
CSVVRDRGRNTEAFF
TGCAGCGTTGTCCGGGACAGGGGGAGAAACACTGAAGCTTTCTTT
>TRBJ2-7|TRBV12-3/TRBV12-4|once|-
CASSTGEDYEQYF
TGTGCCAGCAGTACTGGGGAGGACTACGAGCAGTACTTC
>TRBJ2-1|TRBV29-1|-|TRBD2
CSVVNLGLAGGISSYNEQFF
TGCAGCGTTGTAAATCTAGGACTAGCGGGAGGTATTAGTTCCTACAATGAGCAGTTCTTC
>TRBJ1-5|TRBV27|-|-
CASRPTGTLNQPQHF
TGTGCCAGCAGGCCCACCGGGACATTAAATCAGCCCCAGCATTTT
>TRBJ1-2|TRBV19|-|-
CASSNKYGYTF
TGTGCCAGTAGTAACAAGTATGGCTACACCTTC
>TRBJ1-2|TRBV14|-|TRBD1
CASSQDPGTGGYGYTF
TGTGCCAGCAGCCAAGACCCCGGGACAGGGGGTTATGGCTACACCTTC
>TRBJ1-1|TRBV5-1|-|-
CASSVDRNTEAFF
TGCGCCAGCAGCGTGGACAGGAACACTGAAGCTTTCTTT
>TRBJ2-1|TRBV9|-|-
CASSAGLGRGEQFF
TGTGCCAGCAGCGCGGGACTCGGGCGGGGTGAGCAGTTCTTC
>TRBJ1-3|TRBV5-1|once|TRBD1
CASSPGQHYSGNTIYF
TGCGCCAGCAGCCCGGGACAGCACTACTCTGGAAACACCATATATTTT
>TRBJ2-7|TRBV14|few|-
CASSQGPAGEQYF
TGTGCCAGCAGCCAAGGCCCAGCTGGCGAGCAGTACTTC
>TRBJ2-7|TRBV4-1|-|TRBD2
CASSRWTSGNLPTYEQYF
TGCGCCAGCAGCCGCTGGACTAGCGGAAATTTGCCTACCTACGAGCAGTACTTC
>TRBJ1-1|TRBV7-2|-|-
CASSLWQEAEAFF
TGTGCCAGCAGCTTATGGCAGGAGGCTGAAGCTTTCTTT
>TRBJ1-4|TRBV19|-|-
CASRYGGAVNNEKLFF
TGTGCCAGTAGGTATGGAGGGGCAGTAAACAATGAAAAACTGTTTTTT
>TRBJ2-3|TRBV18|-|-
CASSPDRQDTQYF
TGTGCCAGCTCACCAGACAGGCAGGATACGCAGTATTTT
>TRBJ2-7|TRBV19|-|TRBD1
CASSIQGATSEQYF
TGTGCCAGTAGTATCCAGGGGGCAACCAGCGAGCAGTACTTC
>TRBJ2-2|TRBV5-1|-|-
CASSLASGELFF
TGCGCCAGCAGCTTGGCCTCCGGGGAGCTGTTTTTT
>TRBJ2-7|TRBV7-2|-|TRBD2
CASSLFAGTSGYEQYF
TGTGCCAGCAGCTTATTTGCCGGGACTAGCGGCTACGAGCAGTACTTC
>TRBJ1-2|TRBV2|-|-
CASSTGGVVYGYTF
TGTGCCAGCAGCACCGGAGGAGTAGTCTATGGCTACACCTTC
>TRBJ2-7|TRBV30|-|-
CALSWGSYEQYF
TGTGCCTTGTCTTGGGGTTCCTACGAGCAGTACTTC
>TRBJ2-1|TRBV20-1|-|-
CSASRDYYNEQFF
TGCAGTGCTAGTCGGGATTACTACAATGAGCAGTTCTTC
>TRBJ2-3|TRBV4-2|-|TRBD2
CASSQDSSGRAWDTQYF
TGTGCCAGCAGCCAAGATTCGAGCGGGAGGGCCTGGGATACGCAGTATTTT
>TRBJ2-2|TRBV7-3|-|TRBD1
CASSLDRGNTGELFF
TGTGCCAGCAGCTTAGACAGGGGGAACACCGGGGAGCTGTTTTTT
>TRBJ1-1|TRBV7-9|-|-
CASSLRQLNTEAFF
TGTGCCAGCAGCTTACGACAGTTGAACACTGAAGCTTTCTTT
>TRBJ2-3|TRBV9|once|-
CASSVFSQGDTQYF
TGTGCCAGCAGCGTATTCTCGCAGGGAGATACGCAGTATTTT
>TRBJ2-7|TRBV6-2/TRBV6-3|-|-
CASSYSGRRYEQYF
TGTGCCAGCAGTTACTCGGGACGGCGCTACGAGCAGTACTTC
>TRBJ2-7|TRBV10-3|-|-
CAISASYEQYF
TGTGCCATCAGTGCCTCTTACGAGCAGTACTTC
>TRBJ1-1|TRBV7-9|once|-
CASSFSPFTEAFF
TGTGCCAGCAGCTTTAGTCCGTTCACTGAAGCTTTCTTT
>TRBJ2-3|TRBV7-2|-|-
CASSPSDDTQYF
TGTGCCAGCAGCCCGTCCGATGATACGCAGTATTTT
>TRBJ2-7|TRBV19|-|TRBD1
CASSIFSPGGSYEQYF
TGTGCCAGTAGTATCTTTTCCCCAGGGGGCTCCTACGAGCAGTACTTC
>TRBJ2-7|TRBV5-1|-|TRBD1
CASSLAGTVYEQYF
TGCGCCAGCAGCTTGGCCGGGACAGTCTACGAGCAGTACTTC
>TRBJ2-5|TRBV3-1/TRBV3-2|-|-
CASSPGTGVIPETQYF
TGTGCCAGCAGTCCAGGAACGGGAGTCATCCCGGAGACCCAGTACTTC
>TRBJ1-5|TRBV28|once|-
CASRRQLNQPQHF
TGTGCCAGCAGACGACAGTTAAATCAGCCCCAGCATTTT
>TRBJ2-7|TRBV7-2|-|-
CASSLATGSSYEQYF
TGTGCCAGCAGCTTAGCCACAGGGAGCTCCTACGAGCAGTACTTC
>TRBJ1-6|TRBV4-1|-|-
CASSQEGRGWNNSPLHF
TGCGCCAGCAGCCAAGAGGGTAGAGGTTGGAATAATTCACCCCTCCACTTT
>TRBJ1-2|TRBV5-1|once|TRBD1
CASRQGGTGSLGAYGYTF
TGCGCCAGCAGACAAGGGGGGACAGGGAGCCTCGGGGCCTATGGCTACACCTTC
>TRBJ1-4|TRBV6-5|once|-
CASTEWGTNEKLFF
TGTGCCAGCACCGAGTGGGGTACAAATGAAAAACTGTTTTTT
>TRBJ2-7|TRBV6-4|-|-
CASSSRGRAYEQYF
TGTGCCAGCAGTTCTCGGGGCAGGGCCTACGAGCAGTACTTC
>TRBJ2-7|TRBV3-1/TRBV3-2|few|-
CASSQENGYSYEQYF
TGTGCCAGCAGCCAAGAAAATGGATACTCCTACGAGCAGTACTTC
>TRBJ2-3|TRBV29-1|-|TRBD1
CSAGGQGSGDTQYF
TGCAGCGCCGGGGGACAGGGGAGTGGAGATACGCAGTATTTT
>TRBJ1-3|TRBV10-3|-|-
CAIKPDGGNSGNTIYF
TGTGCCATTAAGCCAGACGGCGGTAACTCTGGAAACACCATATATTTT
>TRBJ2-6|TRBV7-2|-|-
CASSFEPGANVLTF
TGTGCCAGCAGCTTTGAGCCTGGGGCCAACGTCCTGACTTTC
>TRBJ1-2|TRBV6-5|once|TRBD1
CASIWTGSGGYTF
TGTGCCAGCATCTGGACAGGGTCGGGTGGCTACACCTTC
>TRBJ1-1|TRBV4-2|-|-
CASSQAPGIGGGYTEAFF
TGTGCCAGCAGCCAAGCCCCCGGAATAGGCGGGGGGTACACTGAAGCTTTCTTT
>TRBJ2-7|TRBV27|-|TRBD1
CASSYLRPGTGNGEQYF
TGTGCCAGCAGTTATCTAAGACCCGGGACAGGTAACGGGGAGCAGTACTTC